This T cell receptor beta chain was captured by sequencing in a study of blood T cell repertoires in COVID-19. The wider study: Samples of COVID-19 (acute and convalescent) were obtained from the United States, Italy and Spain.

Germline V CDR1 and CDR2: SGDLS, YYNGEE. The CDR3 consists of 13 residues. V was cut by 2 bases and J by 5 bases, with 11 bases left in between. The table came from immunoSEQ multiplex PCR; TCRdb's copy has only in-frame clones and leaves some out. The sample consists of under 250,000 clones, about 83% of them appearing once. Sample: peripheral blood. The sequence was obtained from a man in his forties with active or convalescent COVID-19. This chain links TRBV9 with TRBJ2-7, with D maybe TRBD2 (5 bases). CDR3 nucleotides: TGTGCCAGCAGCGTCGGGATCCCTAACGAGCAGTACTTC. The encoded protein is CASSVGIPNEQYF.